This is a list of T cell receptor beta chains from one sample in a study of patients and donors after allogeneic stem cell transplantation. TCRdb processed the RT-PCR reads anew with MiXCR; each CDR3 protein has one entry. Found here are about 960,000 distinct CDR3 sequences, roughly 17% of them singletons; the top ten hold about 6%. Sequences were obtained from blood, either unsorted or a sorted T cell fraction (not recorded which). The source is a human donor who was either an allogeneic HSCT recipient or a stem cell or donor lymphocyte infusion donor (not recorded which). It is not recorded whose cells these are; they may come from a transplant donor. The conserved cysteine and the conserved F or W are not part of the CDR3 here. Fields, in order: J gene, V gene, clone size, CDR3 protein. A row's size may be missing; if present it is once, few, many or a size class.

TRBJ1-6	TRBV12-3/TRBV12-4	few	ASSPRAGRANSPLH
TRBJ2-3	TRBV28	few	ASSLIRWDRVGDTQY
TRBJ2-1	TRBV12-3/TRBV12-4	.	ASSSDRDSYNEQF
TRBJ1-2	TRBV25-1	.	ASSIAGRRDYGYT
TRBJ2-5	TRBV4-1	.	ASSQESSQETQY
TRBJ1-5	TRBV20-1	few	SAGTINQPQH
TRBJ2-7	TRBV12-3/TRBV12-4	.	ASSRKAVTQSSYEQY
TRBJ2-2	TRBV27	few	ASSLLPTRAGVNTGELF
TRBJ2-1	TRBV7-8	.	ASSLRLGQGRNEQF
TRBJ2-3	TRBV20-1	many	SARDPRLSTDTQY
TRBJ2-7	TRBV7-2	.	ASSGGRSGSGEQY
TRBJ2-7	TRBV15	few	ATSRDSGGSYEQY
TRBJ2-1	TRBV20-1	many	SARLKGLAGANEQF
TRBJ1-2	TRBV12-3/TRBV12-4	.	ASDAGGYGYT
TRBJ2-3	TRBV5-1	many	ASSMTGGADTQY
TRBJ2-6	TRBV19	.	ASSKDSGGAGANVLT
TRBJ1-2	TRBV5-1	.	ASSLVPGGDYGYT
TRBJ1-1	TRBV10-3	few	AISEPTANRDTEAF
TRBJ1-6	TRBV5-6	few	ASSFPPGQGYNSPLH
TRBJ1-6	TRBV11-1	.	ASSLDRGAGNSPLH
TRBJ1-2	TRBV11-2	few	ASTPTVDGAYGYT